A selection of T cell receptor beta chains follows, all from one sample in a study of B cell selection in AIRE deficiency. Data came from immunoSEQ multiplex PCR; TCRdb stores just in-frame clones and leaves some out. Of roughly 14,000 clones in the sample, under 95% were seen once. Sequences were obtained from Tregs sorted from PBMCs. The source is a human donor with AIRE deficiency. CDR3s include the opening cysteine and the closing phenylalanine or tryptophan. Each record gives: D gene, V gene, clone size, J gene, CDR3 DNA, CDR3 protein. D genes are given only for firm matches. Size is stated for part of the rows, as once, few or many counts, or as a class when the clone is expanded.

D: -; V: TRBV18; size: -; J: TRBJ2-5; DNA: TGTGCCAGCTCACGCGGACAGTTGGTGGAGACCCAGTACTTC; CDR3: CASSRGQLVETQYF
D: -; V: TRBV10-3; size: -; J: TRBJ1-2; DNA: TGTGCCATCAGGGGAGGAGGCTACACCTTC; CDR3: CAIRGGGYTF
D: -; V: TRBV19; size: -; J: TRBJ1-2; DNA: TGTGCCAGTACTACGGGGCAGTGGAACTATGGCTACACCTTC; CDR3: CASTTGQWNYGYTF
D: -; V: TRBV19; size: -; J: TRBJ2-6; DNA: TGTGCCAGTAGTATAAGAACCGGGGGTGAGGCCAACGTCCTGACTTTC; CDR3: CASSIRTGGEANVLTF
D: -; V: TRBV11-2; size: -; J: TRBJ1-3; DNA: TGTGCCAGCAGCCTACAGCGACTCTCTGGAAACACCATATATTTT; CDR3: CASSLQRLSGNTIYF
D: -; V: TRBV19; size: -; J: TRBJ1-2; DNA: TGTGCCAGTAGTATGAGGGGTTGGGATGGCTACACCTTC; CDR3: CASSMRGWDGYTF
D: TRBD1; V: TRBV27; size: -; J: TRBJ2-5; DNA: TGTGCCAGCAGTTCGCCCGGGACAGGGTATGAAGAGACCCAGTACTTC; CDR3: CASSSPGTGYEETQYF
D: TRBD1; V: TRBV6-1; size: -; J: TRBJ1-2; DNA: TGTGCCACCAGTGGGAAGGGACAGGGGGGTGACTATGGCTACACCTTC; CDR3: CATSGKGQGGDYGYTF
D: -; V: TRBV5-1; size: -; J: TRBJ2-6; DNA: TGCGCCAGCAGTCCCATACCCTCTGGGGCCAACGTCCTGACTTTC; CDR3: CASSPIPSGANVLTF
D: -; V: TRBV7-2; size: -; J: TRBJ2-4; DNA: TGTGCCAGCAGCTTAAGGGGAAAGGGCATTCAGTACTTC; CDR3: CASSLRGKGIQYF
D: TRBD2; V: TRBV14; size: -; J: TRBJ2-1; DNA: TGTGCCAGCAGCCCGACATTGACTAGCGGGAGCCGGAATGAGCAGTTCTTC; CDR3: CASSPTLTSGSRNEQFF
D: -; V: TRBV7-9; size: -; J: TRBJ1-1; DNA: TGTGCCAGCAGCTTAGGGGGAGAAAGTGGAATGAACACTGAAGCTTTCTTT; CDR3: CASSLGGESGMNTEAFF
D: -; V: TRBV19; size: once; J: TRBJ2-2; DNA: TGTGCCAGTAGTATAGTTGACGGGAACACCGGGGAGCTGTTTTTT; CDR3: CASSIVDGNTGELFF
D: -; V: TRBV6-6; size: -; J: TRBJ2-7; DNA: TGTGCCAGCACCTACGGGGGACACGAGCAGTACTTC; CDR3: CASTYGGHEQYF
D: -; V: TRBV7-6; size: -; J: TRBJ2-1; DNA: TGTGCCAGCAGCTTACAGGGGCAGCGGTACTCCTACAATGAGCAGTTCTTC; CDR3: CASSLQGQRYSYNEQFF
D: TRBD1; V: TRBV6-5; size: once; J: TRBJ1-1; DNA: TGTGCCAGCAGTAGGAACAGGGGGTGGAGCACTGAAGCTTTCTTT; CDR3: CASSRNRGWSTEAFF
D: -; V: TRBV9; size: -; J: TRBJ1-2; DNA: TGTGCCAGCAGCGTAGGTCCCAATTATGACTATGGCTACACCTTC; CDR3: CASSVGPNYDYGYTF
D: TRBD1; V: TRBV11-3; size: -; J: TRBJ2-3; DNA: TGTGCCAGCAGCACCGGGACAGGCCTGAGTACGCAGTATTTT; CDR3: CASSTGTGLSTQYF
D: -; V: TRBV6-9; size: -; J: TRBJ1-2; DNA: TGTGCCAGCACCGGAAATGGCAGCTACACCTTC; CDR3: CASTGNGSYTF
D: -; V: TRBV7-9; size: -; J: TRBJ2-2; DNA: TGTGCCAGCAGCCAGGAGTCTCGGGGCACCGGGGAGCTGTTTTTT; CDR3: CASSQESRGTGELFF
D: -; V: TRBV7-9; size: once; J: TRBJ1-3; DNA: TGTGCCAGCAGCTTTCGCAGTCCCCTCTCAGAGGACACCATATATTTT; CDR3: CASSFRSPLSEDTIYF
D: -; V: TRBV10-1; size: -; J: TRBJ2-7; DNA: TGCGCCAGCAGTGAGTCGGGGACATACGAGCAGTACTTC; CDR3: CASSESGTYEQYF
D: TRBD2; V: TRBV19; size: -; J: TRBJ2-4; DNA: TGTGCCAGTAGCCTGGGACTAGCGGGGATCTTAGCCAAAAACATTCAGTACTTC; CDR3: CASSLGLAGILAKNIQYF
D: TRBD2; V: TRBV6-1; size: -; J: TRBJ2-1; DNA: TGTGCCAGCGGTGCTAGCGGGAGCGGTGAGCAGTTCTTC; CDR3: CASGASGSGEQFF
D: -; V: TRBV5-1; size: -; J: TRBJ2-2; DNA: TGCGCCAGCAGCTTGTTAGGCCACAACACCGGGGAGCTGTTTTTT; CDR3: CASSLLGHNTGELFF
D: -; V: TRBV6-5; size: -; J: TRBJ2-1; DNA: TGTGCCAGCAGGCCCCTACCGGGGGATTGGGATGAGCAGTTCTTC; CDR3: CASRPLPGDWDEQFF
D: -; V: TRBV10-3; size: -; J: TRBJ2-7; DNA: TGTGCCATCAGTAGGGACCCCACTCCATTGAGCGAGCAGTACTTC; CDR3: CAISRDPTPLSEQYF
D: -; V: TRBV28; size: -; J: TRBJ2-2; DNA: TGTGCCAGCAGTTCGGGGGGACAGTGGGGGAAGAACACCGGGGAGCTGTTTTTT; CDR3: CASSSGGQWGKNTGELFF
D: TRBD1; V: TRBV29-1; size: -; J: TRBJ1-2; DNA: TGCAGCGCTGACAGGGGAGGTACGGGCTATGGCTACACCTTC; CDR3: CSADRGGTGYGYTF
D: -; V: TRBV7-2; size: -; J: TRBJ2-7; DNA: TGTGCCAGCAGCTTAGTAGGGGCCCGCTACGAGCAGTACTTC; CDR3: CASSLVGARYEQYF
D: TRBD2; V: TRBV7-2; size: -; J: TRBJ2-1; DNA: TGTGCCAGCAGCTTAATACCGGGTTACAGCGGGAGGGCCCATGAGCAGTTCTTC; CDR3: CASSLIPGYSGRAHEQFF
D: -; V: TRBV28; size: -; J: TRBJ1-5; DNA: TGTGCCAGCAGTCCAGGGGTAAGATTCAATCAGCCCCAGCATTTT; CDR3: CASSPGVRFNQPQHF
D: TRBD2; V: TRBV2; size: -; J: TRBJ2-1; DNA: TGTGCCAGCAGTAGAACTAGCGGCAATGAGCAGTTCTTC; CDR3: CASSRTSGNEQFF
D: -; V: TRBV5-1; size: -; J: TRBJ1-3; DNA: TGCGCCAGCAGCCCCGCCACCTCTGGAAACACCATATATTTT; CDR3: CASSPATSGNTIYF
D: -; V: TRBV7-6; size: -; J: TRBJ1-6; DNA: TGTGCCAGCAGCCCCACGACCGATAATTCACCCCTCCACTTT; CDR3: CASSPTTDNSPLHF
D: -; V: TRBV4-2; size: -; J: TRBJ2-1; DNA: TGTGCCAGCAGCCCGGTGCTTGGGAGCGGGCAGTTCTTC; CDR3: CASSPVLGSGQFF
D: -; V: TRBV5-4; size: -; J: TRBJ2-5; DNA: TGTGCCAGCAGCCGATCTAGGCGAGAGACCCAGTACTTC; CDR3: CASSRSRRETQYF